These 12 T cell receptor beta chains share one sample of origin, sequenced in a study of T-cell reconstitution after alpha-beta-depleted transplantation in children. Preparation of the TCRbeta library involved a method that used unique molecular identifiers. TCRdb used MiXCR to reprocess the PCR reads, holding one entry per CDR3 protein. The sample records about a million distinct CDR3 sequences, around 30% being singletons. Source: PBMCs, mostly from graft donor cells, taken 360 days after TCRalphabeta/CD19-depleted stem cell transplant. The receptors were sampled from a boy in the first two years of life who had a stem cell transplant for SCID, so the T cells may come from the graft donor.

The chain joins TRBV12-3 or TRBV12-4 to TRBJ2-7; 14 bases are shared with TRBD2. The CDR3 spans 14 residues. The V and J ends lost 7 bases and 5 bases, in that order; junction bases with no gene match: 4. The CDR3 nucleotides are TGTGCCAGCAAGACTAGCGGGGGGGCCCACGAGCAGTACTTC. Its protein is CASKTSGGAHEQYF.

This clonotype was seen a handful of times. This chain joins TRBV7-6 and TRBJ2-3, with a possible D match to TRBD2 (7 bases). The CDR3 sequence is 15 residues long. V was trimmed by 4 bases and J by 4 bases, leaving 15 bases between them. Germline values: CDR1 SGHVS, CDR2 FNYEAQ. CDR3 residues: CASSWTGGGADTQYF. In nucleotides, the CDR3 is TGTGCCAGCAGCTGGACGGGGGGCGGGGCAGATACGCAGTATTTT.

Here the CDR3 reads CASSAGLAGGLLVPDTQYF. The CDR3 DNA reads TGTGCCAGCAGCGCCGGACTAGCGGGGGGGCTTCTAGTCCCAGATACGCAGTATTTT. This chain joins TRBV5-6 and TRBJ2-3; TRBD2 matches 15 bases. Germline V CDR1 and CDR2: SGHDT, YYEEEE. The ends lost 4 bases at V and 4 bases at J; junction bases unmatched: 13. This CDR3 is built from 19 residues.

J is TRBJ2-1 and V is TRBV20-1; the match to TRBD2 covers 13 bases. The CDR3 has 19 residues. Trimming removed 0 bases from V and 0 bases from J; junction bases left unmatched: 8. The V gene's germline CDR1 is DFQATT and CDR2 SNEGSKA (reference sequence). The CDR3 here is CSAREPGLAGRSSYNEQFF. The CDR3 DNA follows: TGCAGTGCTAGAGAACCGGGACTAGCGGGACGGAGCTCCTACAATGAGCAGTTCTTC.

Turning to this clonotype: Germline is not matched at one junction end, which may reflect a read error. The chain combines TRBV12-5 with TRBJ1-5; 9 nucleotides align to TRBD1. The CDR3 loop spans 15 amino acids. CDR1 is LGHNT, CDR2 FRNRAP, per germline. CDR3 loop: CAGGQGWHSNQPQHF. CDR3 nucleotides: TGTGCTGGTGGACAGGGGTGGCATAGCAATCAGCCCCAGCATTTT.

This clonotype was counted between two and nine times. The V and J genes are TRBV3-1 and TRBJ2-3; 13 nucleotides agree with TRBD2. Germline CDR1 is LGHDT and CDR2 is YNNKEL (reference sequence). The V gene end was trimmed by 1 base and the J gene end by 2 bases; junction bases not matched to a gene: 6. This CDR3 spans 18 amino acids. The CDR3 nucleotides read TGTGCCAGCAGCCAAGCCAGACTAGCGGGGGGCAACACAGATACGCAGTATTTT. Protein: CASSQARLAGGNTDTQYF.

The V and J genes are TRBV29-1 and TRBJ2-3; no definite D call. The V gene's germline CDR1 is SQVTM and CDR2 ANQGSEA. This CDR3 comprises 14 residues. Trimming took 2 bases from V and 2 from J, leaving 11 bases between them. The chain's CDR3 is CSVEQAHVTDTQYF. For the CDR3, the DNA is TGCAGCGTTGAACAGGCCCATGTCACAGATACGCAGTATTTT.

This clonotype was picked up a small number of times. The J gene is TRBJ2-7, the V gene TRBV7-9; no definite D call. Germline values: CDR1 SEHNR, CDR2 FQNEAQ (reference sequence). This CDR3 has 15 residues. The V end was cut by 1 base, the J end by 1 base, with 11 bases between. The CDR3 sequence: CASSLDALSSYEQYF. The CDR3 region has the DNA TGTGCCAGCAGCTTAGACGCTCTTTCGTCCTACGAGCAGTACTTC. Full variable domain (missing parts from reference TRBV7-9 and TRBJ2-7): DTGVSQNPRHKITKRGQNVTFRCDPISEHNRLYWYRQTLGQGPEFLTYFQNEAQLEKSRLLSDRFSAERPKGSFSTLEIQRTEQGDSAMYLCASSLDALSSYEQYFGPGTRLTVT.

The rearrangement uses TRBV28 and TRBJ2-4; D possibly corresponds to TRBD1 (6 bases). The CDR3 contains 16 residues. Trimming stripped 5 bases from V and 0 bases from J, with 14 bases between. CDR1 and CDR2 from the germline V gene are MDHEN and SYDVKM. CDR3 region: CASSPTGTLAKNIQYF. CDR3 DNA sequence: TGTGCCAGCAGTCCCACAGGGACCTTAGCCAAAAACATTCAGTACTTC.

The rearrangement joins TRBV4-1 to TRBJ2-2, with D perhaps matching TRBD2 (6 bases). Trimming left V 5 bases short and J 6 bases short, with 16 bases between. CDR3 size: 15 residues. Germline V gene sequence: CDR1 MGHRA, CDR2 YSYEKL. The CDR3 region is CASSSGLDYAGELFF. CDR3 bases: TGCGCCAGCAGCTCGGGACTCGACTACGCCGGGGAGCTGTTTTTT.

V usage is TRBV12-3 or TRBV12-4 and J usage is TRBJ2-3, with no clear D. Trimming removed 8 bases from V and 6 bases from J, with 12 bases in between. CDR3 length: 12 residues. CDR3 nucleotide sequence: TGTGCCAGCGCTCTTCTCCCGGATACGCAGTATTTT. It translates to CASALLPDTQYF.

This clonotype is a singleton in its sample. The genes are TRBV20-1 and TRBJ1-1, with D unclear. Germline CDR1 reads DFQATT; CDR2 reads SNEGSKA (reference sequence). V lost 3 bases to trimming and J lost 0 bases, with 8 bases between them. The CDR3 is 13 amino acids. The CDR3 spells CSARPVLNTEAFF. DNA for the CDR3: TGCAGTGCTAGGCCAGTTTTGAACACTGAAGCTTTCTTT.